The 25 T cell receptor beta chains in this list originate from one sample, sequenced in a study of human T cells and chemical hapten exposure. TCRdb processed the RACE reads anew with MiXCR; each CDR3 protein has one entry. Here the sample spans 350,000 to 450,000 distinct CDR3 sequences, roughly 4.6% being singletons. The time point was: pre-sensitization, week 0. Stated treatment: therapeutic diphenylcyclopropenone sensitization with weekly scalp DPC. Sample: whole blood, taken in connection with sensitization to the hapten diphenylcyclopropenone (DPC). The source of these receptors is a woman aged 50 to 60 with alopecia areata. Some clones in this sample may be carry-over from other donors' samples.

A single count supports this clonotype. The chain carries TRBV28 and TRBJ2-1; D might be TRBD1 or TRBD2, each matching 5 bases. V lost 8 bases and J lost 13, with 15 bases in between. The CDR3 loop spans 11 amino acids. The germline V gene encodes CDR1 MDHEN and CDR2 SYDVKM. CDR3 in DNA: TGTGCCAGCCGTAACCGGGACGTTCAGTTCTTC. Its translation: CASRNRDVQFF.

This clonotype appeared a few times. The chain uses TRBV5-1 and TRBJ1-1, with 8 bases matching TRBD1. The CDR3 runs to 22 residues. V lost 4 bases to trimming and J lost 4 bases; unmatched junction nucleotides: 30. Germline V gene data show CDR1 as SGHRS and CDR2 as YFSETQ. CDR3 residues: CASSGSGQEGGESNLDGTEAFF. CDR3 coding DNA: TGCGCCAGCAGCGGGTCGGGACAGGAGGGAGGGGAGTCTAATCTTGACGGCACTGAAGCTTTCTTT.

This clonotype occurred many times. V gene TRBV29-1 combines with J gene TRBJ2-1; the match to TRBD2 covers 7 bases. The trim removed 6 bases at V and 7 bases at J, leaving 15 bases unmatched. Germline assignment: CDR1 SQVTM and CDR2 ANQGSEA. The CDR3 spans 15 residues. As DNA, the CDR3 is TGCAGCGTCACGTCCCGGGGAGGGAGGTGGAATGAGCAGTTCTTC. Its protein product is CSVTSRGGRWNEQFF.

This clonotype was found many times. This chain uses TRBV5-1 with TRBJ2-1; 7 nucleotides match TRBD2. The germline V gene encodes CDR1 SGHRS and CDR2 YFSETQ. The CDR3 sequence is 15 residues long. J was trimmed by 5 bases and V by 1 base; bases with no gene match: 6. The CDR3 DNA is TGCGCCAGCAGCTTGCGACGGGGGGACCACAATGAGCAGTTCTTC. Translating it yields CASSLRRGDHNEQFF. The full variable domain, in which reference TRBV5-1 and TRBJ2-1 provide the parts outside the CDR3, is KAGVTQTPRYLIKTRGQQVTLSCSPISGHRSVSWYQQTPGQGLQFLFEYFSETQRNKGNFPGRFSGRQFSNSRSEMNVSTLELGDSALYLCASSLRRGDHNEQFFGPGTRLTVL.

This clonotype was seen a few times. J is TRBJ2-3 and V is TRBV2; perhaps TRBD2 as D (6 bases). Germline assignment: CDR1 SNHLY and CDR2 FYNNEI. This CDR3 comprises 15 residues. V shed 1 base and J shed 5 bases, with 13 bases lying between them. CDR3 region: CASSEDGRGGDTQYF. The CDR3 nucleotides are TGTGCCAGCAGTGAAGACGGGAGAGGCGGAGATACGCAGTATTTT.

A few counts support this clonotype. The V call is TRBV20-1, the J call TRBJ2-7; D gene ambiguous. Deletions cut 3 bases from V and 2 bases from J, with 11 bases between. Germline V CDR1 and CDR2: DFQATT, SNEGSKA (reference sequence). The CDR3 consists of 13 residues. The CDR3 DNA is TGCAGTGCTAGGGGAATTCAGACCTACGAGCAGTACTTC. Amino acid sequence: CSARGIQTYEQYF.

Comments on this clonotype: Since a much larger clone is just one base distant, this may be a read error. The DNA of the CDR3 is TGTGCCAAGACGGAGGGACCTCAGCGCTACACCTTC. Translated: CAKTEGPQRYTF. The chain links TRBV7-2 to TRBJ1-2; D is perhaps TRBD1 (5 bases). The germline V gene encodes CDR1 SGHTA and CDR2 FQGNSA. This CDR3 is built from 12 residues. The V gene lost 10 bases and the J gene lost 9 bases, with 18 bases spanning the gap.

This clonotype has just a few counts. V usage is TRBV2 and J usage is TRBJ1-5; 10 nucleotides line up with TRBD1. The trim removed 7 bases at V and 9 bases at J, leaving 6 bases unmatched. Looked up from germline, CDR1 is SNHLY and CDR2 is FYNNEI. The CDR3 runs 13 residues. The CDR3: CASTGQGVGPQHF. In DNA form, the CDR3 reads TGTGCCAGCACCGGACAGGGGGTAGGGCCCCAGCATTTT.

This clonotype came up a few times. CDR3 sequence (DNA): TGCAGTGCTAGAGATGGGGAAAAGCCCCAGCATTTT. This gives the protein CSARDGEKPQHF. J is TRBJ1-5 and V is TRBV20-1; D is uncertain. The germline V gene has CDR1 DFQATT and CDR2 SNEGSKA (reference sequence). The CDR3 covers 12 residues. The V end was cut by 0 bases, the J end by 8 bases, with 8 bases between.

This chain connects TRBV10-3 to TRBJ2-1, with 7 bases lining up with TRBD2. The V segment lost 0 bases and the J segment 6 bases; nucleotides outside the gene matches: 2. This CDR3 is 14 amino acids long. Germline CDR1 is ENHRY and CDR2 is SYGVKD. The CDR3 DNA follows: TGTGCCATCAGTGAGTCAGGGGAGGGCAATGAGCAGTTCTTC. Protein: CAISESGEGNEQFF.

There are a few counts of this clonotype. The chain uses TRBV9 and TRBJ2-2; 8 bases fit TRBD2. J gave up 3 bases and V 5 bases, and 6 bases lay outside the gene matches. Germline-derived CDR1 and CDR2 are SGDLS and YYNGEE. The CDR3 length is 15 residues. CDR3 sequence reads: CASSRTSSYTGELFF. In DNA, the CDR3 is TGTGCCAGCAGTAGGACTAGCAGCTACACCGGGGAGCTGTTTTTT.

In this sample, this clonotype turned up many times. This chain joins TRBV6-6 and TRBJ1-1; D unresolved. Per the germline V gene, CDR1 is MNHNY and CDR2 is SVGAGI (reference sequence). The CDR3 runs 11 residues. V lost 6 bases, J lost 5 bases, and 7 bases lay in between. The CDR3 region has the DNA TGTGCCAGCAGGGCCAGGACTGAAGCTTTCTTT. Translated: CASRARTEAFF.

Points on this clonotype: With a much larger clone just one base away, this may be a read error. The CDR3 reads CSRNTGTEAFF. The CDR3 bases are TGCAGCAGGAACACAGGGACAGAAGCTTTCTTT. The chain uses TRBV29-1 and TRBJ1-1; D perhaps matches TRBD1 (6 bases). Germline V CDR1 and CDR2: SQVTM, ANQGSEA. V was clipped by 8 bases and J by 8 bases, with 15 bases between them. The CDR3 extends over 11 amino acids.

The chain couples TRBV28 to TRBJ2-6, with TRBD2 as a possible D gene (5 bases). There are 18 residues in the CDR3. V dropped 4 bases and J dropped 0 bases, with 16 bases sitting between them. Germline CDR1 and CDR2: MDHEN and SYDVKM. The CDR3 DNA is TGTGCCAGCAGTTCGATCTTTCCCCGGGGCTCTGGGGCCAACGTCCTGACTTTC. Amino acids: CASSSIFPRGSGANVLTF. Together with reference TRBV28 and TRBJ2-6, the CDR3 gives the full variable domain: DVKVTQSSRYLVKRTGEKVFLECVQDMDHENMFWYRQDPGLGLRLIYFSYDVKMKEKGDIPEGYSVSREKKERFSLILESASTNQTSMYLCASSSIFPRGSGANVLTFGAGSRLTVL.

This clonotype was seen ten or more times. This chain joins TRBV3-1 and TRBJ1-1, with D hard to call. The CDR3 covers 11 residues. Germline assignment: CDR1 LGHDT and CDR2 YNNKEL (reference sequence). Trimming left V 8 bases short and J 7 bases short, with 11 bases between. DNA for the CDR3: TGTGCCAGCCTGGCCCGGGGTGAAGCTTTCTTT. Its translation is CASLARGEAFF.

The chain employs TRBV28 and TRBJ1-1; D unresolved. V lost 6 bases, J lost 1 base, and 6 bases lay in between. The CDR3 runs to 12 residues. Germline assignment: CDR1 MDHEN and CDR2 SYDVKM. Written as DNA, the CDR3 is TGTGCCAGCAGATTTCAGAACACTGAAGCTTTCTTT. Amino acids: CASRFQNTEAFF.

This clonotype turned up a few times. The CDR3 DNA is TGTGCCAGCAGTTTTGTGGGTACTGGAAACACCATATATTTT. Amino acid sequence: CASSFVGTGNTIYF. The chain uses TRBV12-3 or TRBV12-4 and TRBJ1-3; no clear D gene. The germline V and J ends were trimmed by 3 bases and 2 bases, with 8 bases remaining between them. This CDR3 has 14 residues.

This sequence joins TRBV3-1 and TRBJ1-6, with 7 bases lining up with TRBD1. V gave up 6 bases and J gave up 7 bases; unmatched junction bases: 6. This CDR3 region has 14 residues. Per germline, CDR1 LGHDT and CDR2 YNNKEL (reference sequence). CDR3 nucleotide sequence: TGTGCCAGCAGTACGACAGGGCGCAATTCACCCCTCCACTTT. As protein: CASSTTGRNSPLHF.

This clonotype turned up a few times. This chain joins TRBV6-5 and TRBJ2-5; 10 nucleotides align to TRBD2. Germline loops: CDR1 MNHEY, CDR2 SVGAGI. This CDR3 is 15 amino acids long. The V segment lost 6 bases and the J segment 7 bases; nucleotides outside the gene matches: 11. CDR3 amino acids: CASSLGLAESRTQYF. In nucleotides, the CDR3 is TGTGCCAGCAGCCTAGGACTAGCGGAAAGCCGGACCCAGTACTTC.

This clonotype occurred a few times. CDR3: CSARQMTGNTEAFF. CDR3 coding DNA: TGCAGTGCTAGGCAAATGACGGGAAACACTGAAGCTTTCTTT. The V gene is TRBV20-1, the J gene TRBJ1-1; D gene uncertain. The CDR3 is 14 amino acids. V shed 3 bases and J shed 2 bases, with 13 bases lying between them. The germline V gene encodes CDR1 DFQATT and CDR2 SNEGSKA (reference sequence).

This clonotype was counted between two and nine times. V gene TRBV29-1 combines with J gene TRBJ1-2; a possible D gene is TRBD1 (5 bases). The CDR3 totals 15 residues. From germline, CDR1 is SQVTM and CDR2 ANQGSEA. Trimming pared 4 bases from V and 8 bases from J, leaving 23 bases between. This chain's CDR3 is CSVGPRLTDTPGYTF. As DNA, the CDR3 is TGCAGCGTTGGTCCACGTCTGACAGACACCCCCGGCTACACCTTC.

This clonotype was seen at least ten times. This rearrangement joins TRBV20-1 to TRBJ2-1, with 14 nucleotides matching TRBD2. Germline V gives CDR1 DFQATT, CDR2 SNEGSKA (reference sequence). The V and J ends lost 7 bases and 0 bases, in that order; junction bases with no gene match: 8. This CDR3 comprises 17 residues. The CDR3 region has the DNA TGCAGTGTTCTCGGGACTAGCGGGAGAAGCTCCTACAATGAGCAGTTCTTC. As protein: CSVLGTSGRSSYNEQFF.

There are many counts of this clonotype. The chain couples TRBV29-1 to TRBJ1-1, with a tentative D call TRBD1 (6 bases). Deletions cut 4 bases from V and 1 base from J, with 10 bases between. Germline V gives CDR1 SQVTM, CDR2 ANQGSEA. CDR3 size: 13 residues. CDR3 nucleotide sequence: TGCAGCGTTGGTTGGGGACAGAACACTGAAGCTTTCTTT. Translation gives CSVGWGQNTEAFF.

This clonotype was picked up many times. The rearrangement links TRBV10-3 to TRBJ2-7; D is undetermined. CDR3 length: 13 amino acids. V was clipped by 3 bases and J by 0 bases, with 6 bases between them. Per germline, CDR1 ENHRY and CDR2 SYGVKD. CDR3 nucleotide sequence: TGTGCCATCAGTGACAGCTCCTCCTACGAGCAGTACTTC. Translated: CAISDSSSYEQYF.

This clonotype was seen a few times. The chain links TRBV7-2 to TRBJ2-2; D unresolved. This CDR3 spans 11 amino acids. In germline, CDR1 is SGHTA, CDR2 FQGNSA. The V and J ends lost 10 bases and 6 bases respectively, with 9 bases between them. As DNA, the CDR3 is TGTGCCACCAAGGGATCCGGGGAGCTGTTTTTT. This gives the protein CATKGSGELFF. Drawing the rest from reference TRBV7-2 and TRBJ2-2, the complete variable domain is GAGVSQSPSNKVTEKGKDVELRCDPISGHTALYWYRQSLGQGLEFLIYFQGNSAPDKSGLPSDRFSAERTGGSVSTLTIQRTQQEDSAVYLCATKGSGELFFGEGSRLTVL.